The clone carrying this T cell receptor beta chain showed up just a few times. This entry is derived from a study of blood T cell repertoires in COVID-19. Background on the study: The analysed material was cDNA or gDNA that came from T cells, B-cell-depleted T cells, or PBMCs.

V was cut by 9 bases and J by 0 bases, with 15 bases left in between. The CDR3 extends over 15 amino acids. CDR1 LNHDA and CDR2 SQIVND come from the germline V gene (reference sequence). Clones were read by immunoSEQ multiplex PCR, and TCRdb kept only the in-frame ones, dropping some. The repertoire has a few hundred thousand clones, around 84% of them found once; the top ten carry 6.8%. Assignment of participants to cohorts was predicated upon participant-reported clinical history. Symptom resolution, clearance, or two negative PCRs marked donors in Cohort 3 as recovered. The chain joins TRBV19 to TRBJ1-5, with a tentative D call TRBD1 (6 bases). This sequence originates from a woman aged 40 to 50 who had recovered from COVID-19. Material for sequencing was PBMCs or T cells enriched from blood (not recorded which). CDR3 sequence: CASVQGQGSNQPQHF. DNA of the CDR3: TGTGCCAGCGTTCAGGGGCAGGGTAGCAATCAGCCCCAGCATTTT.